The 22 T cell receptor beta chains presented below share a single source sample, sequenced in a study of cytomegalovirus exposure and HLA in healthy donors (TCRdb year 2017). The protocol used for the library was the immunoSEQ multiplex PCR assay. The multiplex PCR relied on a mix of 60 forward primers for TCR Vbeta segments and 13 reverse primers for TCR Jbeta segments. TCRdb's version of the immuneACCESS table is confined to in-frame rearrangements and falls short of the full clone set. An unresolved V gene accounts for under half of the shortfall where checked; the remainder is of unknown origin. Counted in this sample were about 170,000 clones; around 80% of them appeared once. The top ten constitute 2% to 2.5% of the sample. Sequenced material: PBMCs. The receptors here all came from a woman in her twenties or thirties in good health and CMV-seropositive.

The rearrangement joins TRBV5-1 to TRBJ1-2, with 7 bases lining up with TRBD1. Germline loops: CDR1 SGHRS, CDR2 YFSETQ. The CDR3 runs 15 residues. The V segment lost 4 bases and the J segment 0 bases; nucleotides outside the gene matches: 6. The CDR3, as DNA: TGCGCCAGCAGCGCCGGTGGGACAGCTAACTATGGCTACACCTTC. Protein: CASSAGGTANYGYTF.

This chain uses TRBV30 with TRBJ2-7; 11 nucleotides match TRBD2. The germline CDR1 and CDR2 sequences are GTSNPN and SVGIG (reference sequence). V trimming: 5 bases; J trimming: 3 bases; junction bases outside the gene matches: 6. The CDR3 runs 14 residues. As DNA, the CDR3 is TGTGCCTGGTCCGGGACTAGCGGATACTACGAGCAGTACTTC. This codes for CAWSGTSGYYEQYF.

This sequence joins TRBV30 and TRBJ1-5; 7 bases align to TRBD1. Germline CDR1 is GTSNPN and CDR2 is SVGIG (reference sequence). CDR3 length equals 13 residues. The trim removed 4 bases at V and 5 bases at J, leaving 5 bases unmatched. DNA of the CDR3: TGTGCCTGGACAGACAGGGTTGATCAGCCCCAGCATTTT. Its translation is CAWTDRVDQPQHF.

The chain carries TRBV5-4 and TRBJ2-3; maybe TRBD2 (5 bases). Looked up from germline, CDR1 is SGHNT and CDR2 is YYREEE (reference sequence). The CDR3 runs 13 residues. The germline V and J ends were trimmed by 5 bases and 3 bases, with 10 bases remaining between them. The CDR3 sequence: CASSTDSTDTQYF. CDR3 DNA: TGTGCCAGCAGTACGGACTCAACAGATACGCAGTATTTT. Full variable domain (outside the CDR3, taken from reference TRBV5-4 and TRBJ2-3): ETGVTQSPTHLIKTRGQQVTLRCSSQSGHNTVSWYQQALGQGPQFIFQYYREEENGRGNFPPRFSGLQFPNYSSELNVNALELDDSALYLCASSTDSTDTQYFGPGTRLTVL.

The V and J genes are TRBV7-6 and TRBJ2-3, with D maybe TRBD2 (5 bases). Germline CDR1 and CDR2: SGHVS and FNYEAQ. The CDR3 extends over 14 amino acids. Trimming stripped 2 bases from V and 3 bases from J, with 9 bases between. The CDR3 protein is CASSLSPGTDTQYF. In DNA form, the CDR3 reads TGTGCCAGCAGCTTAAGCCCGGGGACAGATACGCAGTATTTT.

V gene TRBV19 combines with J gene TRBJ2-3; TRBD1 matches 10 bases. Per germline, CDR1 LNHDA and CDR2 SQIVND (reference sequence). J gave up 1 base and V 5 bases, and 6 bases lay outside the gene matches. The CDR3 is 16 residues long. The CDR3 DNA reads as TGTGCCAGTAGTTCCCCCGGGACAGGGGGCACAGATACGCAGTATTTT. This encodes CASSSPGTGGTDTQYF.

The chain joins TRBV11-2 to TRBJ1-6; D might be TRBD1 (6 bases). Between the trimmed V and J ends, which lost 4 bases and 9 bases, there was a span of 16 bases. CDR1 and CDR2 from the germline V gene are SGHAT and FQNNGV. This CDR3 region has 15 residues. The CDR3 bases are TGTGCCAGCAGCTCGAAGACAGGAGACTCTTCACCCCTCCACTTT. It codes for CASSSKTGDSSPLHF. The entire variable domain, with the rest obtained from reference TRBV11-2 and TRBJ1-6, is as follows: EAGVAQSPRYKIIEKRQSVAFWCNPISGHATLYWYQQILGQGPKLLIQFQNNGVVDDSQLPKDRFSAERLKGVDSTLKIQPAKLEDSAVYLCASSSKTGDSSPLHFGNGTRLTVT.

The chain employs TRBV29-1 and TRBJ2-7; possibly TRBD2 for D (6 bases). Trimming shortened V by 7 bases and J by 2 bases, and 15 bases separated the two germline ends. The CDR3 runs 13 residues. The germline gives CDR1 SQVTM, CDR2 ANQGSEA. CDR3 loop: CSAGPGGPYEQYF. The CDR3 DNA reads TGCAGCGCCGGACCCGGGGGACCCTACGAGCAGTACTTC.

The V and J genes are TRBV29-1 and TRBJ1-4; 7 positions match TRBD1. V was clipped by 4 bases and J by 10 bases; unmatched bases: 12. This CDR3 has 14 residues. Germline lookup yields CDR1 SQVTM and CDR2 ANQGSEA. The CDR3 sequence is CSVVEDRFDGKLFF. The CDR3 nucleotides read TGCAGCGTTGTGGAGGACAGGTTTGATGGAAAACTGTTTTTT.

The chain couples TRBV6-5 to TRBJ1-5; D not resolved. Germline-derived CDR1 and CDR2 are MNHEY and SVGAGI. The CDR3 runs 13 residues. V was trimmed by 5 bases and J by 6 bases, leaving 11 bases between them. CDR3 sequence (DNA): TGTGCCAGCAGTGCTTCCGAGGTTCAGCCCCAGCATTTT. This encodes CASSASEVQPQHF.

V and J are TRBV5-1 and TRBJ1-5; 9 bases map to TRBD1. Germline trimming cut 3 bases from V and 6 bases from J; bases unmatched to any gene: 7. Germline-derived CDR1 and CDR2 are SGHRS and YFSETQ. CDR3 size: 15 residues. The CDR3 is CASSSGTGISQPQHF. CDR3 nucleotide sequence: TGCGCCAGCAGCTCCGGGACAGGGATCAGTCAGCCCCAGCATTTT.

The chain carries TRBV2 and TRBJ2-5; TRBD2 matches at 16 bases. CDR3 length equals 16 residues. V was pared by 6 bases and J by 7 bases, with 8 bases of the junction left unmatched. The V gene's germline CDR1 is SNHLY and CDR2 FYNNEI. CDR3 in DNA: TGTGCCAGCAGCGGGGGACTAGCGGGGGGGAGCGGGACCCAGTACTTC. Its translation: CASSGGLAGGSGTQYF.

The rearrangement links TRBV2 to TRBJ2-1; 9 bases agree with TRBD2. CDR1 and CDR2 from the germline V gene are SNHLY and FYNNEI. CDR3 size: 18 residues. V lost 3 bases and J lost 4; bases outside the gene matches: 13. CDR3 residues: CASSEGGGGAISYNEQFF. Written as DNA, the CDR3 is TGTGCCAGCAGTGAGGGTGGCGGGGGGGCCATTTCTTACAATGAGCAGTTCTTC.

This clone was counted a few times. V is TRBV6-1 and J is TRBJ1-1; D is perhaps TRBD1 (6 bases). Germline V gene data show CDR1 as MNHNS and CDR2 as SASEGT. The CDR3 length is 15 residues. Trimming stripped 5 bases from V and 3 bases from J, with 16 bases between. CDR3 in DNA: TGTGCCAGCAGTTTCCTTATAGGGGGGGACACTGAAGCTTTCTTT. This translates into CASSFLIGGDTEAFF.

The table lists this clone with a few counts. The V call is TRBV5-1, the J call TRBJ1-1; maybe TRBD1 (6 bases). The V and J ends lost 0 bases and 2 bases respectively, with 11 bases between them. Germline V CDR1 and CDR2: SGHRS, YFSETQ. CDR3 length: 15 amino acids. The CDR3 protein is CASSLGAGANTEAFF. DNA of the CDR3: TGCGCCAGCAGCTTGGGGGCAGGGGCTAACACTGAAGCTTTCTTT.

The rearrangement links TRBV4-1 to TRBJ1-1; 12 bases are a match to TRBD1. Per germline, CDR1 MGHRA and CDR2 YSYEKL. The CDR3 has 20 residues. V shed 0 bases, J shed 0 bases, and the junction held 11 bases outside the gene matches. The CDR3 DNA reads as TGCGCCAGCAGCCAAGATTCCACCGGGACAGGGGGCCCAATGAACACTGAAGCTTTCTTT. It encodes CASSQDSTGTGGPMNTEAFF.

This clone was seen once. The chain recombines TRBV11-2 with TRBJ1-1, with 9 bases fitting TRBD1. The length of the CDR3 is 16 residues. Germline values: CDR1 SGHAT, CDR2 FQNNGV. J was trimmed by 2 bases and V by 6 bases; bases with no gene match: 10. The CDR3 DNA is TGTGCCAGCAGATTCTGGGACAGGGCCCACAACACTGAAGCTTTCTTT. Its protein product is CASRFWDRAHNTEAFF.

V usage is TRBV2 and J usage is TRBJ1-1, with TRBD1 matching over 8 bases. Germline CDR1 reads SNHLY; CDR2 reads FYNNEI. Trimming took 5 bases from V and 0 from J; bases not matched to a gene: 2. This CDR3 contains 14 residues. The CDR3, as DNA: TGTGCCAGCAGTTACAGGGGGATGAACACTGAAGCTTTCTTT. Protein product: CASSYRGMNTEAFF.

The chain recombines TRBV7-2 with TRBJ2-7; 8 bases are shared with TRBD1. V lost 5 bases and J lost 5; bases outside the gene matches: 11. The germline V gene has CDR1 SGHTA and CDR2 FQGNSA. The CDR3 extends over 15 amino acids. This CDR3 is CASSHPGQEPDEQYF. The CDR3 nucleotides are TGTGCCAGCAGCCACCCGGGACAGGAACCTGACGAGCAGTACTTC. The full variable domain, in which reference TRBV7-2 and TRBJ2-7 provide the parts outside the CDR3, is GAGVSQSPSNKVTEKGKDVELRCDPISGHTALYWYRQSLGQGLEFLIYFQGNSAPDKSGLPSDRFSAERTGGSVSTLTIQRTQQEDSAVYLCASSHPGQEPDEQYFGPGTRLTVT.

CDR3 coding DNA: TGTGCCAGTAGTAAGGACAGGGTGGCCTCTGGGGCCAACGTCCTGACTTTC. Protein product: CASSKDRVASGANVLTF. J is TRBJ2-6 and V is TRBV19, with TRBD1 identical over 8 bases. V trimming: 4 bases; J trimming: 0 bases; junction bases outside the gene matches: 5. CDR3 length: 17 residues. Germline V gene lookup returns CDR1 LNHDA and CDR2 SQIVND (reference sequence).

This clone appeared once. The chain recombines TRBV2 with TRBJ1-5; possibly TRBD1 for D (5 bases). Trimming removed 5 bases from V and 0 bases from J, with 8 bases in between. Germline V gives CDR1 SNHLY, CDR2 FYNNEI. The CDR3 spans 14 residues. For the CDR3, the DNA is TGTGCCAGCAGTAACAGGATTAGCAATCAGCCCCAGCATTTT. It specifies CASSNRISNQPQHF.

The DNA for the CDR3 is TGTGCCACCAGCAGAGATCGGACTAGCGGGTCTAGGGAAACTGACGAGCAGTACTTC. Protein product: CATSRDRTSGSRETDEQYF. The gene calls are TRBV15 and TRBJ2-7; the match to TRBD2 covers 11 bases. The CDR3 loop spans 19 amino acids. Germline lookup yields CDR1 LNHNV and CDR2 YYDKDF (reference sequence). V lost 0 bases, J lost 5 bases, and 15 bases stayed unmatched.